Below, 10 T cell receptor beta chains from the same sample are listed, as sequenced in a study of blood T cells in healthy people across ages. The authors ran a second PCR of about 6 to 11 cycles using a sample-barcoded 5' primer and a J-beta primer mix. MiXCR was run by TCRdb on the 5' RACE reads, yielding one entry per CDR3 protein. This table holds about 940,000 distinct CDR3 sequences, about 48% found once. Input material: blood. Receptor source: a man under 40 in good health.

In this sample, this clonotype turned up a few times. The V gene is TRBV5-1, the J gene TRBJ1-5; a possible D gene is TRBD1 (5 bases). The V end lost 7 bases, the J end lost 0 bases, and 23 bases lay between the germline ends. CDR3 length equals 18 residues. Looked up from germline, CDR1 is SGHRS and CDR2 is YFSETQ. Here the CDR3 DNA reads TGCGCCAGCGAGAGCCCTAGGAGACAGTTCGATAGCAATCAGCCCCAGCATTTT. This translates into CASESPRRQFDSNQPQHF.

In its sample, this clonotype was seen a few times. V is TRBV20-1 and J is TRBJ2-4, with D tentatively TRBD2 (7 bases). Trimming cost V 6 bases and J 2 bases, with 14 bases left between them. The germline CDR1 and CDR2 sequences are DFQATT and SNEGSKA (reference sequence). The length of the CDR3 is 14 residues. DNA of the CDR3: TGCAGTGCAAGGGTCGGGGGGCCCAAAAACATTCAGTACTTC. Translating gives CSARVGGPKNIQYF.

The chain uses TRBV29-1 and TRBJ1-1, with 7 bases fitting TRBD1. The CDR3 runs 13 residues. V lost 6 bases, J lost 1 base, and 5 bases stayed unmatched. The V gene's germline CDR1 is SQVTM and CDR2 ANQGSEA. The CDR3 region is CSVAQGTNTEAFF. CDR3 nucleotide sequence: TGCAGCGTCGCACAGGGGACGAACACTGAAGCTTTCTTT.

Here the CDR3 reads CASSPGGTPQYF. CDR3 nucleotides: TGTGCCAGCAGCCCGGGGGGAACCCCGCAGTATTTT. The chain carries TRBV7-6 and TRBJ2-3; 7 bases are a match to TRBD2. Germline CDR1 SGHVS, CDR2 FNYEAQ. Trimming removed 5 bases from V and 10 bases from J; junction bases left unmatched: 6. CDR3 length: 12 residues.

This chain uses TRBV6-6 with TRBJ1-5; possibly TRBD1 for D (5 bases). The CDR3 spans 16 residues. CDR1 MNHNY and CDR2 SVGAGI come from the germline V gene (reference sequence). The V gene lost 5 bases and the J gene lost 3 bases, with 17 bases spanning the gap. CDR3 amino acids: CASSITPRTNNQPQHF. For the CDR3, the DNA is TGTGCCAGCAGTATCACACCCCGGACAAACAATCAGCCCCAGCATTTT.

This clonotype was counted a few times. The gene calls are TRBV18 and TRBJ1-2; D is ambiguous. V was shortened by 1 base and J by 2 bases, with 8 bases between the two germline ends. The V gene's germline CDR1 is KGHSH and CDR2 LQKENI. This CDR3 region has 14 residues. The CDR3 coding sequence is TGTGCCAGCTCACCACTCCGAGAAAACTATGGCTACACCTTC. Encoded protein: CASSPLRENYGYTF.

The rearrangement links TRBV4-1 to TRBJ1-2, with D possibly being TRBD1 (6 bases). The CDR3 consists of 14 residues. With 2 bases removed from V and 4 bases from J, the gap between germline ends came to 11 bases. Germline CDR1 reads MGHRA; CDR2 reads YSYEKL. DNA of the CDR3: TGCGCCAGCAGCCAATGGACAGAGGTCTATGGCTACACCTTC. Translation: CASSQWTEVYGYTF.

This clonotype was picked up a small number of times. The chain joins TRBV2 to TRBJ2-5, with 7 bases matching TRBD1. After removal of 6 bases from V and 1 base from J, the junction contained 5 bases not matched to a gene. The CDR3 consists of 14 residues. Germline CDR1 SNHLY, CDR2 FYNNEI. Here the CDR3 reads CASSVTGFQETQYF. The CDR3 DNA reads TGTGCCAGCAGCGTGACAGGGTTCCAAGAGACCCAGTACTTC.

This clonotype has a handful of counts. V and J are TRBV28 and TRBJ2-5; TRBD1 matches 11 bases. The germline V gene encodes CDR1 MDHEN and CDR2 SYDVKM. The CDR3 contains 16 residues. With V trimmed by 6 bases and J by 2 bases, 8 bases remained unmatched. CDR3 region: CASSMGDRGSQETQYF. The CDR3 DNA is TGTGCCAGCAGCATGGGGGACAGGGGGTCTCAAGAGACCCAGTACTTC.

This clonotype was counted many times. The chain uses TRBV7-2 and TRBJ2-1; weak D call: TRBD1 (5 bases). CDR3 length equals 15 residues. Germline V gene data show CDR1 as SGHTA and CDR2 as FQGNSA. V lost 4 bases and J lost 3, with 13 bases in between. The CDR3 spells CASSSPEDNYNEQFF. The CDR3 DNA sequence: TGTGCCAGCAGCTCGCCAGAGGACAACTACAATGAGCAGTTCTTC.